The 18 T cell receptor beta chains reported below all come from one sample, sequenced in a study of T-cell memory formation after mild COVID-19. TCRdb analysed the 5' RACE reads with MiXCR anew, one entry per CDR3 protein. This table holds approximately 89,000 distinct CDR3 sequences, roughly 13% found once. Sequences were obtained from PBMCs or a T cell subset sorted from them (not recorded which). The receptors here all came from a man between 18 and 29 years old who had mild COVID-19 (a few samples of this study predate the infection). Cell type and time point are not known.

This chain connects TRBV4-1 to TRBJ1-1; D gene ambiguous. CDR3 size: 14 residues. Germline CDR1 and CDR2: MGHRA and YSYEKL. V lost 3 bases to trimming and J lost 4 bases, with 12 bases between them. This CDR3 is CASSHWEGRTEAFF. The CDR3 nucleotides read TGCGCCAGCAGCCACTGGGAAGGGCGCACTGAAGCTTTCTTT.

The sample holds a few counts of this clonotype. The rearrangement links TRBV6-5 to TRBJ1-3, with D hard to call. Looked up from germline, CDR1 is MNHEY and CDR2 is SVGAGI. The ends were cut back, 6 bases at V and 4 bases at J, with 7 bases in the middle. The CDR3 contains 12 residues. The CDR3 region is CASSPGGNTIYF. The CDR3 DNA is TGTGCCAGCAGCCCCGGGGGAAACACCATATATTTT.

This clonotype was seen only a few times. The rearrangement uses TRBV7-2 and TRBJ1-6; 10 bases match TRBD1. Germline lookup yields CDR1 SGHTA and CDR2 FQGNSA. The CDR3 covers 16 residues. V was clipped by 3 bases and J by 6 bases; unmatched bases: 5. The chain's CDR3 is CASSFRDRGVNSPLHF. CDR3 nucleotides: TGTGCCAGCAGCTTCCGGGACAGGGGTGTTAATTCACCCCTCCACTTT.

The sample holds a few counts of this clonotype. J is TRBJ2-5 and V is TRBV7-6; 10 nucleotides align to TRBD2. V shed 2 bases, J shed 5 bases, and the junction held 8 bases outside the gene matches. Germline V CDR1 and CDR2: SGHVS, FNYEAQ. There are 16 residues in the CDR3. The CDR3 reads CASSLRASGSEETQYF. CDR3 DNA: TGTGCCAGCAGCTTACGGGCTAGCGGGAGCGAGGAGACCCAGTACTTC.

This clonotype was seen more than once but under ten times. The chain recombines TRBV6-5 with TRBJ2-5; 11 bases fit TRBD1. CDR3 length equals 14 residues. With 5 bases clipped from V and 4 bases from J, the junction kept 3 bases outside the gene matches. The germline gives CDR1 MNHEY, CDR2 SVGAGI. The CDR3 DNA reads TGTGCCAGCAGTCGGGACAGGGGGTCAGAGACCCAGTACTTC. Protein product: CASSRDRGSETQYF.

The V call is TRBV4-2, the J call TRBJ2-2; 7 bases agree with TRBD1. The V gene end was trimmed by 4 bases and the J gene end by 6 bases; junction bases not matched to a gene: 14. Looked up from germline, CDR1 is LGHNA and CDR2 is YNFKEQ. The CDR3 has 17 amino acids. CDR3 region: CASSPRGRDSLPGELFF. CDR3 nucleotides: TGTGCCAGCAGCCCCCGTGGTAGGGACAGCCTGCCCGGGGAGCTGTTTTTT.

The gene calls are TRBV7-8 and TRBJ2-7; D possibly uses TRBD1 or TRBD2 (5 bases each). CDR1 is SGHVS, CDR2 FQNEAQ, per germline. This CDR3 has 14 amino acids. Trimming removed 5 bases from V and 3 bases from J, with 14 bases in between. The CDR3 DNA is TGTGCCAGCAGCCCCGGGGCCTCCTACTACGAGCAGTACGTC. Encoded protein: CASSPGASYYEQYV.

This clonotype was recorded a few times. The chain is built from TRBV7-9 and TRBJ2-5, with TRBD2 identical over 10 bases. The CDR3 runs 14 residues. Germline CDR1 SEHNR, CDR2 FQNEAQ (reference sequence). V dropped 5 bases and J dropped 2; count of bases not matched to a gene: 2. The CDR3, as DNA: TGTGCCAGCAGCAGCGGGGGGGAACAAGAGACCCAGTACTTC. Translated: CASSSGGEQETQYF.

This clonotype was seen a handful of times. J is TRBJ1-5 and V is TRBV4-2; no reliable D call. CDR1 LGHNA and CDR2 YNFKEQ come from the germline V gene. This CDR3 region has 14 residues. V lost 0 bases and J 9 bases, leaving 12 bases between the germline ends. Here the CDR3 reads CASSQEVGPRPQHF. In DNA form, the CDR3 reads TGTGCCAGCAGCCAAGAGGTGGGCCCTCGGCCCCAGCATTTT.

This clonotype was found a few times. CDR3 loop: CASSLEGTQNTEAFF. Written as DNA, the CDR3 is TGTGCCAGCAGCTTAGAGGGGACACAGAACACTGAAGCTTTCTTT. This chain links TRBV7-2 with TRBJ1-1; perhaps TRBD1 as D (6 bases). Looked up from germline, CDR1 is SGHTA and CDR2 is FQGNSA. The V end lost 1 base, the J end lost 1 base, and 10 bases lay between the germline ends. CDR3 length: 15 amino acids.

The V and J genes are TRBV4-1 and TRBJ1-5; D gene ambiguous. The germline gives CDR1 MGHRA, CDR2 YSYEKL. The CDR3 extends over 16 amino acids. Deletions cut 0 bases from V and 2 bases from J, with 11 bases between. CDR3 residues: CASSQDPPEGNQPQHF. In DNA form, the CDR3 reads TGCGCCAGCAGCCAAGATCCCCCGGAGGGCAATCAGCCCCAGCATTTT.

The rearrangement links TRBV27 to TRBJ1-2, with D perhaps matching TRBD1 (6 bases). The CDR3 runs to 13 residues. Trimming removed 3 bases at V and 4 bases at J, with 9 bases between. The germline CDR1 and CDR2 sequences are MNHEY and SMNVEV (reference sequence). CDR3 amino acids: CASSLGGAYGYTF. The CDR3 region has the DNA TGTGCCAGCAGTTTGGGGGGGGCCTATGGCTACACCTTC.

This clonotype was counted a few times. This rearrangement joins TRBV4-3 to TRBJ1-1; D not resolved. This CDR3 has 15 residues. The V end was cut by 1 base, the J end by 1 base, with 10 bases between. Germline loops: CDR1 LGHNA, CDR2 YSLEER. Here the CDR3 DNA reads TGCGCCAGCAGCCAAGGGTCAGTGACGAACACTGAAGCTTTCTTT. It encodes CASSQGSVTNTEAFF.

J is TRBJ1-1 and V is TRBV7-8; D is unclear. Germline V lookup: CDR1 SGHVS, CDR2 FQNEAQ. This CDR3 spans 17 amino acids. The germline V and J ends were trimmed by 4 bases and 1 base, with 19 bases remaining between them. The CDR3, as DNA: TGTGCCAGCAGCTCCCGGGCCCTTGGAGACGGGAACACTGAAGCTTTCTTT. This encodes CASSSRALGDGNTEAFF.

A few counts support this clonotype. The chain is built from TRBV29-1 and TRBJ2-2; 8 bases line up with TRBD1. CDR1 is SQVTM and CDR2 is ANQGSEA in the germline V gene. The CDR3 totals 13 residues. Losses at the gene ends were 6 bases for V and 6 bases for J; bases not matched to a gene: 6. CDR3 sequence: CSVGTGDAGELFF. The CDR3 bases are TGCAGCGTCGGGACAGGAGACGCCGGGGAGCTGTTTTTT.

In this sample, this clonotype turned up many times. This chain uses TRBV7-8 with TRBJ2-1; 12 bases line up with TRBD2. The V segment lost 1 base and the J segment 7 bases; nucleotides outside the gene matches: 2. CDR1 is SGHVS, CDR2 FQNEAQ, per germline. There are 15 residues in the CDR3. Written as DNA, the CDR3 is TGTGCCAGCAGCTTAGGGACTAGCGGGGCGAATGAGCAGTTCTTC. It encodes CASSLGTSGANEQFF. The entire variable domain, with the rest obtained from reference TRBV7-8 and TRBJ2-1, is as follows: GAGVSQSPRYKVAKRGQDVALRCDPISGHVSLFWYQQALGQGPEFLTYFQNEAQLDKSGLPSDRFFAERPEGSVSTLKIQRTQQEDSAVYLCASSLGTSGANEQFFGPGTRLTVL.

Only a few counts were recorded for this clonotype. The genes are TRBV12-3 or TRBV12-4 and TRBJ2-7; TRBD2 aligns across 10 bases. The V and J ends lost 8 bases and 3 bases, in that order; junction bases with no gene match: 4. This CDR3 spans 13 amino acids. The chain's CDR3 is CASGSGGFYEQYF. In DNA form, the CDR3 reads TGTGCCAGCGGTAGCGGGGGGTTCTACGAGCAGTACTTC.

J is TRBJ2-1 and V is TRBV11-2; 14 bases align to TRBD2. V was pared by 5 bases and J by 9 bases, with 12 bases of the junction left unmatched. Germline CDR1 is SGHAT and CDR2 is FQNNGV. The CDR3 extends over 17 amino acids. The chain's CDR3 is CASSPRLAGGPAGEQFF. The CDR3 region has the DNA TGTGCCAGCAGCCCGAGACTAGCGGGGGGGCCAGCCGGTGAGCAGTTCTTC.